This T cell receptor beta chain stems from a study of T cells in Graves' hyperthyroidism and ophthalmopathy. Authors of the study amplified TCR beta CDR3 regions from RNA transcripts. A first-round RT-PCR of the TCR CDR3 used the HTBI primer set. MiXCR, run by TCRdb on the multiplex PCR reads, gives a single entry per CDR3 protein. Found here are 300,000 to 400,000 distinct CDR3 sequences, around 13% of them singletons; the top ten hold about 11%. The CDR3 is 15 amino acids. The germline V and J ends were trimmed by 4 bases and 3 bases, with 14 bases remaining between them. Per germline, CDR1 SGHDN and CDR2 FVKESK.

The chain has TRBV14 and TRBJ2-3; D possibly corresponds to TRBD2 (5 bases). Sequencing was performed on blood. The receptor's source is an older woman with Graves' hyperthyroidism. As DNA, the CDR3 is TGTGCCAGCAGCCGAGCGGTTGAAGGAACAGATACGCAGTATTTT. This gives the protein CASSRAVEGTDTQYF.